The 19 T cell receptor beta chains reported below all come from one sample, sequenced in a study of OX40 agonist ivuxolimab in advanced cancers. Libraries were made using the immunoSEQ multiplex PCR assay. The immuneACCESS repertoire file appears here via TCRdb, limited to in-frame rearrangements. These files lack a portion of the clones; in checked studies, under half of the deficit traces to unresolved V genes, and the cause of the others is not known. This sample holds some 100,000 clones; about nine tenths were observed only once. Less than 2% of the sample is held by the ten biggest clonotypes. The starting material was CD4+ or CD8+ T cells sorted from blood, obtained in a trial of the OX40 agonist ivuxolimab. Every receptor here comes from an adult with an advanced solid tumor such as melanoma, head and neck, liver or kidney cancer.

There are a few counts of this clone. The chain joins TRBV4-1 to TRBJ2-1; perhaps D is TRBD1 or TRBD2 (5 bases each). This CDR3 contains 15 residues. Germline loops: CDR1 MGHRA, CDR2 YSYEKL. V dropped 2 bases and J dropped 8 bases, with 16 bases sitting between them. CDR3 amino acids: CASSQPGTPFDEQFF. For the CDR3, the DNA is TGCGCCAGCAGCCAACCCGGGACCCCTTTCGATGAGCAGTTCTTC.

This chain links TRBV5-4 with TRBJ2-5, with 9 bases fitting TRBD1. The CDR3 covers 14 residues. Germline assignment: CDR1 SGHNT and CDR2 YYREEE (reference sequence). The junction had 6 bases not matched to a gene; V was cut back by 4 bases and J by 5 bases. The CDR3 protein is CASSRGQGGETQYF. CDR3 DNA sequence: TGTGCCAGCAGCCGGGGACAGGGAGGGGAGACCCAGTACTTC.

This clone was seen only once. The chain links TRBV6-5 to TRBJ2-1, with D perhaps TRBD2 (5 bases). V lost 6 bases, J lost 6 bases, and 18 bases lay in between. CDR3 length: 15 residues. Germline V lookup: CDR1 MNHEY, CDR2 SVGAGI. CDR3 nucleotide sequence: TGTGCCAGCAGCCCCCGCCTGAGGGTAGGCAATGAGCAGTTCTTC. Amino acid sequence: CASSPRLRVGNEQFF.

The chain has TRBV10-3 and TRBJ1-1, with D tentatively TRBD1 (5 bases). V shed 3 bases and J shed 0 bases, with 14 bases lying between them. The CDR3 totals 16 residues. CDR1 is ENHRY, CDR2 SYGVKD, per germline. The CDR3 here is CAISDGRAGMNTEAFF. In DNA form, the CDR3 reads TGTGCCATCAGTGATGGCAGGGCGGGGATGAACACTGAAGCTTTCTTT.

V is TRBV18 and J is TRBJ2-3; 7 bases line up with TRBD1. Looked up from germline, CDR1 is KGHSH and CDR2 is LQKENI. The CDR3 totals 15 residues. The ends lost 3 bases at V and 5 bases at J; junction bases unmatched: 8. CDR3 amino acids: CASSPVEGAQDTQYF. DNA for the CDR3: TGTGCCAGCTCACCGGTTGAGGGGGCGCAAGATACGCAGTATTTT.

This clone was observed once. This sequence joins TRBV19 and TRBJ2-7; maybe TRBD1 (5 bases). V was shortened by 4 bases and J by 1 base, with 11 bases between the two germline ends. The CDR3 is 14 amino acids. Germline CDR1 is LNHDA and CDR2 is SQIVND (reference sequence). CDR3 sequence (DNA): TGTGCCAGTAGTAGCGACAGCGTTTCCTACGAGCAGTACTTC. The encoded protein is CASSSDSVSYEQYF.

The table lists this clone with a count of one. CDR3 region: CASRIRGHQNTEAFF. In DNA form, the CDR3 reads TGTGCCAGCAGAATACGGGGACACCAGAACACTGAAGCTTTCTTT. The chain recombines TRBV27 with TRBJ1-1; TRBD1 is a possible D gene (6 bases). Trimming removed 6 bases at V and 1 base at J, with 15 bases between. This CDR3 region has 15 residues. Per the germline V gene, CDR1 is MNHEY and CDR2 is SMNVEV (reference sequence).

V and J are TRBV5-6 and TRBJ2-1; the match to TRBD1 covers 9 bases. Germline assignment: CDR1 SGHDT and CDR2 YYEEEE. The junction had 7 bases not matched to a gene; V was cut back by 4 bases and J by 2 bases. The CDR3 extends over 16 amino acids. The CDR3 coding sequence is TGTGCCAGCAGCCCGGACAGGGGAATCGCCTACAATGAGCAGTTCTTC. Its protein product is CASSPDRGIAYNEQFF.

The chain uses TRBV15 and TRBJ2-3; the D gene is possibly TRBD1 (5 bases). The CDR3 has 12 amino acids. CDR1 is LNHNV and CDR2 is YYDKDF in the germline V gene (reference sequence). Trimming pared 4 bases from V and 5 bases from J, leaving 7 bases between. CDR3: CATSKGVDTQYF. As DNA, the CDR3 is TGTGCCACCAGCAAAGGGGTAGATACGCAGTATTTT. Supplemented by reference TRBV15 and TRBJ2-3, the full variable domain reads DAMVIQNPRYQVTQFGKPVTLSCSQTLNHNVMYWYQQKSSQAPKLLFHYYDKDFNNEADTPDNFQSRRPNTSFCFLDIRSPGLGDTAMYLCATSKGVDTQYFGPGTRLTVL.

The chain couples TRBV28 to TRBJ1-1; D uncertain. The CDR3 loop spans 13 amino acids. Germline values: CDR1 MDHEN, CDR2 SYDVKM. Trimming took off 6 bases at V and 4 bases at J, with 12 bases between the two ends. Written as DNA, the CDR3 is TGTGCCAGCAGACTCCTATCAGCCACTGAAGCTTTCTTT. It encodes CASRLLSATEAFF. Looking up the rest from reference TRBV28 and TRBJ1-1 gives the full variable domain: DVKVTQSSRYLVKRTGEKVFLECVQDMDHENMFWYRQDPGLGLRLIYFSYDVKMKEKGDIPEGYSVSREKKERFSLILESASTNQTSMYLCASRLLSATEAFFGQGTRLTVV.

This clone was found once. The V call is TRBV6-1, the J call TRBJ2-1; TRBD1 might be the D (6 bases). This CDR3 has 14 residues. The V end lost 7 bases, the J end lost 2 bases, and 12 bases lay between the germline ends. Germline V lookup: CDR1 MNHNS, CDR2 SASEGT. The CDR3 protein is CASTRGIAYNEQFF. Written as DNA, the CDR3 is TGTGCCAGCACTAGGGGGATAGCCTACAATGAGCAGTTCTTC.

This chain joins TRBV4-1 and TRBJ2-3, with D maybe TRBD1 (6 bases). V gave up 4 bases and J gave up 5 bases, with 16 bases separating them. The CDR3 extends over 15 amino acids. CDR1 MGHRA and CDR2 YSYEKL come from the germline V gene. CDR3 amino acids: CASSPEGDRGDTQYF. CDR3 nucleotide sequence: TGCGCCAGCAGCCCAGAGGGGGATAGGGGAGATACGCAGTATTTT.

The genes are TRBV18 and TRBJ2-7; 9 bases line up with TRBD1. This CDR3 has 14 amino acids. V dropped 2 bases and J dropped 3; count of bases not matched to a gene: 2. Germline V gene lookup returns CDR1 KGHSH and CDR2 LQKENI. The CDR3 sequence is CASSPATGGYEQYF. In DNA, the CDR3 is TGTGCCAGCTCACCAGCGACAGGGGGCTACGAGCAGTACTTC.

The V and J genes are TRBV5-1 and TRBJ2-1; TRBD2 matches at 11 bases. Germline lookup yields CDR1 SGHRS and CDR2 YFSETQ. Trimming cost V 4 bases and J 7 bases; bases outside gene matches: 4. There are 14 residues in the CDR3. The CDR3 DNA sequence: TGCGCCAGCAGCGCGGGACTAGCGGTTAATGAGCAGTTCTTC. Protein: CASSAGLAVNEQFF.

The chain couples TRBV18 to TRBJ2-3, with 7 bases aligning to TRBD1. The ends lost 2 bases at V and 0 bases at J; junction bases unmatched: 11. This CDR3 spans 18 amino acids. In germline, CDR1 is KGHSH, CDR2 LQKENI. CDR3 nucleotide sequence: TGTGCCAGCTCACCAAAGTTTGGGACAGTCGCTAGCACAGATACGCAGTATTTT. It is translated as CASSPKFGTVASTDTQYF.

The V and J genes are TRBV19 and TRBJ1-2; D is unresolved. This CDR3 spans 18 amino acids. Germline CDR1 and CDR2: LNHDA and SQIVND (reference sequence). Trimming stripped 5 bases from V and 6 bases from J, with 28 bases between. CDR3 protein: CASSPYLLLAGPQHGYTF. In nucleotides, the CDR3 is TGTGCCAGTAGTCCATATCTCCTGTTGGCCGGGCCTCAGCATGGCTACACCTTC.

The V and J genes are TRBV6-5 and TRBJ1-5; D unclear. This CDR3 spans 14 amino acids. The V gene lost 6 bases and the J gene lost 5 bases, with 14 bases spanning the gap. CDR1 is MNHEY and CDR2 is SVGAGI in the germline V gene. The CDR3 here is CASSIAGSYQPQHF. The DNA of the CDR3 is TGTGCCAGCAGCATCGCGGGTTCCTATCAGCCCCAGCATTTT.

The chain uses TRBV6-6 and TRBJ2-1, with 7 bases aligning to TRBD1. V shed 4 bases, J shed 5 bases, and the junction held 11 bases outside the gene matches. This CDR3 comprises 16 residues. Germline-derived CDR1 and CDR2 are MNHNY and SVGAGI (reference sequence). CDR3 DNA sequence: TGTGCCAGCAGTTCTACTAGACAGGGCTACAACAATGAGCAGTTCTTC. Protein product: CASSSTRQGYNNEQFF.

The table lists this clone with a count of one. The gene calls are TRBV28 and TRBJ1-6; D is perhaps TRBD1 (5 bases). CDR3 length equals 14 residues. Per the germline V gene, CDR1 is MDHEN and CDR2 is SYDVKM. V lost 6 bases, J lost 4 bases, and 10 bases lay in between. The CDR3 reads CASRGPGYNSPLHF. CDR3 nucleotides: TGTGCCAGCAGGGGACCAGGGTATAATTCACCCCTCCACTTT.